A single sample gave rise to the 8 T cell receptor beta chains below, sequenced in a study of T cell responses to AZD1222 COVID-19 vaccine. Here immunoSEQ multiplex PCR was the method, and the copy in TCRdb shows in-frame clones only, minus some. The sample shows some 140,000 clones, roughly 93% of them seen only once. The material sequenced was peripheral blood, taken 28 days after the second AZD1222 dose. The receptor source for this set is an adult who received the AZD1222 COVID-19 vaccine.

The chain uses TRBV7-9 and TRBJ1-6; TRBD1 might be the D (5 bases). The CDR3 spans 15 residues. The germline CDR1 and CDR2 sequences are SEHNR and FQNEAQ (reference sequence). The V end lost 8 bases, the J end lost 5 bases, and 16 bases lay between the germline ends. DNA of the CDR3: TGTGCCAGCGGGCGTGGGACCGCCGATAATTCACCCCTCCACTTT. Encoded protein: CASGRGTADNSPLHF.

The chain uses TRBV4-3 and TRBJ2-3; D call uncertain. The CDR3 is made up of 15 amino acids. Trimming left V 1 base short and J 8 bases short, with 16 bases between. Germline V gene data show CDR1 as LGHNA and CDR2 as YSLEER. CDR3 bases: TGCGCCAGCAGCCAAGCATGGTCACTTCTTGTTACGCAGTATTTT. Its protein is CASSQAWSLLVTQYF.

The rearrangement links TRBV6-2 or TRBV6-3 to TRBJ1-1; D is ambiguous. CDR1 is MNHEY, CDR2 SVGEGT, per germline. Trimming pared 5 bases from V and 3 bases from J, leaving 19 bases between. The CDR3 length is 16 residues. The CDR3 here is CASSQYTGGVDTEAFF. CDR3 DNA sequence: TGTGCCAGCAGTCAGTACACCGGCGGGGTTGACACTGAAGCTTTCTTT.

This clone rates as medium-sized. The gene calls are TRBV6-6 and TRBJ1-6; no firm D call. The CDR3 runs 14 residues. CDR1 is MNHNY and CDR2 is SVGAGI in the germline V gene (reference sequence). Trimming left V 7 bases short and J 9 bases short, with 16 bases between. The CDR3 coding sequence is TGTGCCAGCACCCACGAGGAGAGGAGTTCACCCCTCCACTTT. This translates into CASTHEERSSPLHF.

The J gene is TRBJ2-2, the V gene TRBV4-2; 7 bases align to TRBD1. This CDR3 is built from 16 residues. The trim removed 4 bases at V and 6 bases at J, leaving 11 bases unmatched. Germline V gives CDR1 LGHNA, CDR2 YNFKEQ. In DNA form, the CDR3 reads TGTGCCAGCAGCCCAGCACAGGGGACGGGTTCCGGGGAGCTGTTTTTT. It codes for CASSPAQGTGSGELFF.

The chain combines TRBV6-5 with TRBJ1-5; unclear D gene. This CDR3 is built from 14 residues. The germline gives CDR1 MNHEY, CDR2 SVGAGI. Trimming cost V 7 bases and J 2 bases, with 12 bases left between them. The CDR3 bases are TGTGCCAGCAAGACTGGGGTTGGCAATCAGCCCCAGCATTTT. It codes for CASKTGVGNQPQHF.

This clone occurred a few times. The rearrangement uses TRBV7-2 and TRBJ2-2, with no clear D. The ends were cut back, 5 bases at V and 3 bases at J, with 4 bases in the middle. The CDR3 is made up of 12 amino acids. Germline V gene sequence: CDR1 SGHTA, CDR2 FQGNSA. This CDR3 is CASSPYTGELFF. The CDR3 DNA sequence: TGTGCCAGCAGCCCGTACACCGGGGAGCTGTTTTTT.

The chain uses TRBV18 and TRBJ2-1; D might be TRBD1 (6 bases). From germline, CDR1 is KGHSH and CDR2 LQKENI. The CDR3 covers 16 residues. V lost 0 bases to trimming and J lost 3 bases, with 12 bases between them. The CDR3 here is CASSPPGAASYNEQFF. CDR3 DNA sequence: TGTGCCAGCTCACCACCGGGGGCGGCCAGCTACAATGAGCAGTTCTTC.